The T cell receptor beta chain described here comes from a study of spatial heterogeneity in lung cancer. General study findings and limits: Tumor mutation counts were tracked by expanded intratumoral alpha and beta TCR counts. About 7% of tumor T cells for alpha chains and 12% to 15% for beta chains were estimated to be covered.

Time point in this sample: sample taken at primary tumor resection. TCRdb re-analysed the 5' RACE reads in MiXCR, keeping a single row per CDR3 protein. This table holds a few thousand distinct CDR3 sequences, about 5.8% found once. This clonotype is labeled as medium-sized. Its antigen is not identified. V was shortened by 4 bases and J by 5 bases, with 7 bases between the two germline ends. Germline values: CDR1 SGHNT, CDR2 YYREEE (reference sequence). The CDR3 loop spans 12 amino acids. The clonotype comes from a male donor with early-stage non-small cell lung cancer. This chain links TRBV5-4 with TRBJ2-4; D ambiguous. Material: lung tumor tissue, obtained at surgery. The DNA of the CDR3 is TGTGCCAGCAGCCTGGACGAAAACATTCAGTACTTC. Its protein product is CASSLDENIQYF.